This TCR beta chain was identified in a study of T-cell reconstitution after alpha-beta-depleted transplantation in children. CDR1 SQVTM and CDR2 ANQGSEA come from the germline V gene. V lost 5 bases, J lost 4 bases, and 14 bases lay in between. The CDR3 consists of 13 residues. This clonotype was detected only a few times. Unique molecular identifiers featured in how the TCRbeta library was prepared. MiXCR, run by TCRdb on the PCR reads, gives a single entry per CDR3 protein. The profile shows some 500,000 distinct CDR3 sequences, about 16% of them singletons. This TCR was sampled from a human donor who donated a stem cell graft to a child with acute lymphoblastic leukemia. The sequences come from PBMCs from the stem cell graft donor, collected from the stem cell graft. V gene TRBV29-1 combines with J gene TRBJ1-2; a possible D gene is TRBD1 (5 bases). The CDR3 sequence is CSVLTGTVYGYTF. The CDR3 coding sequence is TGCAGCGTTCTGACCGGGACGGTCTATGGCTACACCTTC.